This T cell receptor (beta chain) was retrieved from a study of Tregs in tolerant kidney transplant recipients (dated by TCRdb to 2018 to 2020). Looking at the study overall: Transplants used related donors with nonmyeloablative bone marrow transplantation; mixed chimerism was transient in the human trials. TCRbeta sequencing was used in the study to identify donor-specific regulatory T cells before combined kidney and bone marrow transplantation, and the identified cells were then tracked after transplant. Broader findings and caveats from the paper: Because the PCR primers were changed over time for some patients, nucleotide-level comparison could not be performed across the samples from those patients. In tolerant patients, the expansion of donor-specific Tregs was greater than global Treg expansion, suggesting that the expansion was antigen-driven rather than nonspecific. Because only a small number of patients were included, the study had limitations, and the results will need to be validated in larger populations as well as under other immunosuppression protocols. Expanding Tregs with activated donor B cells appeared to identify the most biologically relevant and donor-specific TCRbeta repertoire. Biological reproducibility was not directly addressed, though technical replication error appeared minimal.

For this clone: Its antigen specificity is not known. Qualities for individual bases were not recorded, and no much larger clone is one base off.

The intended sense of this specimen's time point label: blood sample drawn before combined kidney and bone marrow transplant. Thawed PBMCs were FACS-sorted into unstimulated Tregs (CD4+CD25+CD127-), CD4+ non-Tregs (CD4+CD25-), CD4 cells and CD8 cells. Patients were a few combined kidney and bone marrow transplant recipients from the ITN036ST trial, and only these trial subjects had samples available. Healthy control blood was separated into PBMCs by Ficoll density gradient and cryopreserved, and patient PBMCs were collected both before and after transplant. For TCRbeta CDR3 sequencing, genomic DNA was extracted from sorted cells using the QIAGEN DNeasy Blood and Tissue Kit. High-throughput TCRbeta CDR3 sequencing was carried out commercially through immunoSEQ, with PCR amplification with bias correction and internal controls included. The original methods were these. Unique productive TCRbeta sequences were defined by CDR3 nucleotide sequence where primers matched, and otherwise by CDR3 amino acid sequence together with Vbeta and Jbeta genes. To correct sorting error, sequences shared between sorted populations at a frequency ratio of 2:1 or less were removed; the rest were assigned to the higher population. Donor-reactive sequences were defined as at least 5-fold expanded in CFSE-low cells versus unstimulated cells, with frequency of at least 0.01% in CFSE-low cells. Repertoire divergence was quantified by Jensen-Shannon divergence calculated from the top 100 TCRbeta sequences ranked by frequency. For samples with multiple sequencing runs, sorting error was corrected in each run separately before the runs were combined. TCRdb holds this immuneACCESS table with in-frame rearrangements only. Some clones are missing; in checked studies, unresolved V genes explain under half, and the rest has no known cause. V and J calls and clone size are as listed in that table; D and trimming were resolved from the DNA. The sample contains about 100,000 clones, 90% of them found a single time. Approximately 0.35% of the sample is held by the ten biggest clonotypes.

CDR1 and CDR2 were assigned from the germline V gene as SQVTM and ANQGSEA. The CDR3 measures 13 amino acids from cysteine to phenylalanine. Only the CDR3 region is kept as DNA, spanning 39 bases read in frame from base 1. V drops 2 bases and J drops 8 bases, leaving 14 bases in between. The chain employs TRBV29-1 and TRBJ2-3, with no confident D gene call. Sequences were derived from CD4+ T cells from blood, sampled before the transplant. This TCR derives from a human donor who received a combined kidney and bone marrow transplant. The CDR3 region reads CSVELQSRVTQYF. The DNA reads as follows: TGCAGCGTTGAATTGCAGAGTCGGGTTACGCAGTATTTT.